Listed below are T cell receptor beta chains from one sample, sequenced in a study of cytomegalovirus exposure and HLA in healthy donors. Measured with immunoSEQ multiplex PCR; TCRdb has only the in-frame clones, and not every one. This sample carries about 160,000 clones, about 76% of them seen once, and the ten largest clones take roughly 2%. Sequenced material: PBMCs. These receptors were obtained from a female donor in good health and CMV-seronegative. Both conserved end residues are part of each CDR3. The D gene is left open where the match is weak. Clone size appears in some rows only: once, few, many, or a class for an expanded clone.

cdr3_nt: TGTGCCAGCAGTCCGACTAGCGGGATCTACAATGAGCAGTTCTTC
cdr3_aa: CASSPTSGIYNEQFF
v_call: TRBV6-5
clone_size: -
j_call: TRBJ2-1
d_call: TRBD2

cdr3_nt: TGTGCCAGCAGTGACCGGTACTCCTACGAGCAGTACTTC
cdr3_aa: CASSDRYSYEQYF
v_call: TRBV2
clone_size: few
j_call: TRBJ2-7
d_call: -

cdr3_nt: TGCGCCAGCAGCTTGGGCGGGGCCAATGAGCAGTTCTTC
cdr3_aa: CASSLGGANEQFF
v_call: TRBV5-1
clone_size: -
j_call: TRBJ2-1
d_call: -

cdr3_nt: TGTGCCCGAACGACAGGGGGGGGTGAAAAACTGTTTTTT
cdr3_aa: CARTTGGGEKLFF
v_call: TRBV30
clone_size: -
j_call: TRBJ1-4
d_call: TRBD1

cdr3_nt: TGTGCCAGCAGCTTCGGACTAGCGGAATACAATGAGCAGTTCTTC
cdr3_aa: CASSFGLAEYNEQFF
v_call: TRBV9
clone_size: -
j_call: TRBJ2-1
d_call: TRBD2

cdr3_nt: TGCAGCGTTGCCCCGCGGGGACAGGGCACTGAAGCTTTCTTT
cdr3_aa: CSVAPRGQGTEAFF
v_call: TRBV29-1
clone_size: -
j_call: TRBJ1-1
d_call: TRBD1

cdr3_nt: TGCAGCGCTAGGACAGGGAGCTCCTACGAGCAGTACTTC
cdr3_aa: CSARTGSSYEQYF
v_call: TRBV29-1
clone_size: -
j_call: TRBJ2-7
d_call: TRBD1

cdr3_nt: TGTGCCTGGAGTGAGTCCGCGCAGGGGCAATCCGGCTACACCTTC
cdr3_aa: CAWSESAQGQSGYTF
v_call: TRBV30
clone_size: -
j_call: TRBJ1-2
d_call: -

cdr3_nt: TGTGCCCGGGGGACTAGCGGGGGGGTCAACACCGGGGAGCTGTTTTTT
cdr3_aa: CARGTSGGVNTGELFF
v_call: TRBV30
clone_size: -
j_call: TRBJ2-2
d_call: TRBD2

cdr3_nt: TGTGCCAGCAGCCCCAAAACAGGGGGCGCGAGGAATGAGCAGTTCTTC
cdr3_aa: CASSPKTGGARNEQFF
v_call: TRBV5-4
clone_size: -
j_call: TRBJ2-1
d_call: TRBD1

cdr3_nt: TGTGCCAGCAGCTCGGGACAGAGTACCCATGGCTACACCTTC
cdr3_aa: CASSSGQSTHGYTF
v_call: TRBV7-9
clone_size: -
j_call: TRBJ1-2
d_call: TRBD1

cdr3_nt: TGTGCCAGCAGCAGACCCGGGACTCCCTCCTACAATGAGCAGTTCTTC
cdr3_aa: CASSRPGTPSYNEQFF
v_call: TRBV7-8
clone_size: few
j_call: TRBJ2-1
d_call: -

cdr3_nt: TGTGCCAGCAGTCGCTCAGGGCAGGATTACGAGCAGTACTTC
cdr3_aa: CASSRSGQDYEQYF
v_call: TRBV6-5
clone_size: few
j_call: TRBJ2-7
d_call: -

cdr3_nt: TGTGCCAGCAGTTTGACGGACTTCTCTGGAAACACCATATATTTT
cdr3_aa: CASSLTDFSGNTIYF
v_call: TRBV6-1
clone_size: -
j_call: TRBJ1-3
d_call: -

cdr3_nt: TGTGCCAGCAGCCCGACTAGCGGTAGCTCCTACAATGAGCAGTTCTTC
cdr3_aa: CASSPTSGSSYNEQFF
v_call: TRBV7-7
clone_size: -
j_call: TRBJ2-1
d_call: TRBD2

cdr3_nt: TGTGCCAGCAGCTCCTTCAAGACAGGATTGGGGGGGGCCAACGTCCTGACTTTC
cdr3_aa: CASSSFKTGLGGANVLTF
v_call: TRBV5-6
clone_size: -
j_call: TRBJ2-6
d_call: -

cdr3_nt: TGTGCCAGCAGCTTGGAACTAGCCCCCTACAATGAGCAGTTCTTC
cdr3_aa: CASSLELAPYNEQFF
v_call: TRBV5-4
clone_size: -
j_call: TRBJ2-1
d_call: -

cdr3_nt: TGTGCCAGCAGTTATCAGGGGGCGCGGGAGCAGCCCCAGCATTTT
cdr3_aa: CASSYQGAREQPQHF
v_call: TRBV6-6
clone_size: once
j_call: TRBJ1-5
d_call: TRBD1

cdr3_nt: TGCGCCAGCAGCTTGGGGCTAGCGGGTTACAATGAGCAGTTCTTC
cdr3_aa: CASSLGLAGYNEQFF
v_call: TRBV5-1
clone_size: -
j_call: TRBJ2-1
d_call: TRBD2

cdr3_nt: TGCGCCAGCAGCTTGGGAAGGGAGTCAATGAACACTGAAGCTTTCTTT
cdr3_aa: CASSLGRESMNTEAFF
v_call: TRBV5-1
clone_size: -
j_call: TRBJ1-1
d_call: -

cdr3_nt: TGTGCCAGCAGCCTACAGGGGGCTGACACTGAAGCTTTCTTT
cdr3_aa: CASSLQGADTEAFF
v_call: TRBV7-9
clone_size: few
j_call: TRBJ1-1
d_call: TRBD1

cdr3_nt: TGTGCCAGCAGCGTAGGGGACAGTAATCAGCCCCAGCATTTT
cdr3_aa: CASSVGDSNQPQHF
v_call: TRBV9
clone_size: -
j_call: TRBJ1-5
d_call: TRBD1

cdr3_nt: TGTGCCAGCAGCCAAGAAGGGGGGACGGCGGGGGCAAAAGAGACCCAGTACTTC
cdr3_aa: CASSQEGGTAGAKETQYF
v_call: TRBV4-2
clone_size: -
j_call: TRBJ2-5
d_call: -

cdr3_nt: TGTGCCAGCAGTGTCGCACTCGACAGGGGGCCCGGAAACACCATATATTTT
cdr3_aa: CASSVALDRGPGNTIYF
v_call: TRBV6-1
clone_size: -
j_call: TRBJ1-3
d_call: TRBD1

cdr3_nt: TGTGCCAGCAGCTTAGACGCAGGGGCAGAGCAGTTCTTC
cdr3_aa: CASSLDAGAEQFF
v_call: TRBV7-2
clone_size: -
j_call: TRBJ2-1
d_call: -

cdr3_nt: TGTGCCTGGGGTATTGGGGTGGGGGGGGCTTTCTTT
cdr3_aa: CAWGIGVGGAFF
v_call: TRBV30
clone_size: -
j_call: TRBJ1-1
d_call: -

cdr3_nt: TGTGCCAGCAGGTTTAGCGGGAAAGCCGGGGAGCTGTTTTTT
cdr3_aa: CASRFSGKAGELFF
v_call: TRBV7-3
clone_size: -
j_call: TRBJ2-2
d_call: TRBD2

cdr3_nt: TGTGCCACCAGCAGGGGGACAGGGGGCTGGGAGACCCAGTACTTC
cdr3_aa: CATSRGTGGWETQYF
v_call: TRBV15
clone_size: -
j_call: TRBJ2-5
d_call: TRBD1

cdr3_nt: TGTGCCAGCAGGGGGACAGGGGAGGTCACTGAAGCTTTCTTT
cdr3_aa: CASRGTGEVTEAFF
v_call: TRBV6-5
clone_size: -
j_call: TRBJ1-1
d_call: TRBD1

cdr3_nt: TGCAGCGCGGGACAGGGGAGCAATCAGCCCCAGCATTTT
cdr3_aa: CSAGQGSNQPQHF
v_call: TRBV29-1
clone_size: -
j_call: TRBJ1-5
d_call: TRBD1

cdr3_nt: TGTGCCAGCAGCGTCCATGGGGGGGAGAACTACGAGCAGTACTTC
cdr3_aa: CASSVHGGENYEQYF
v_call: TRBV7-8
clone_size: -
j_call: TRBJ2-7
d_call: TRBD2

cdr3_nt: TGTGCCTGGACGGGACAGGCTAATCAGCCCCAGCATTTT
cdr3_aa: CAWTGQANQPQHF
v_call: TRBV30
clone_size: -
j_call: TRBJ1-5
d_call: TRBD1

cdr3_nt: TGTGCCACCAGCAGGGGACTAGTCGTGGGCACAGATACGCAGTATTTT
cdr3_aa: CATSRGLVVGTDTQYF
v_call: TRBV15
clone_size: few
j_call: TRBJ2-3
d_call: TRBD2

cdr3_nt: TGTGCCAGCAGTTTCCCGAGTCTTGAAAAACTGTTTTTT
cdr3_aa: CASSFPSLEKLFF
v_call: TRBV28
clone_size: -
j_call: TRBJ1-4
d_call: -

cdr3_nt: TGTGCCAGCAGCTTAAACAGGGGGCAAGAGACCCAGTACTTC
cdr3_aa: CASSLNRGQETQYF
v_call: TRBV7-8
clone_size: -
j_call: TRBJ2-5
d_call: TRBD1

cdr3_nt: TGTGCCAGCAGCCCGGCGGGACTAGCGGACTACGAGCAGTACTTC
cdr3_aa: CASSPAGLADYEQYF
v_call: TRBV9
clone_size: -
j_call: TRBJ2-7
d_call: TRBD2

cdr3_nt: TGTGCCAGCAGCCCAACACAGGTCACAGATACGCAGTATTTT
cdr3_aa: CASSPTQVTDTQYF
v_call: TRBV13
clone_size: -
j_call: TRBJ2-3
d_call: -

cdr3_nt: TGTGCCAGCAGCTACGACAGCTACGAGCAGTACTTC
cdr3_aa: CASSYDSYEQYF
v_call: TRBV7-8
clone_size: -
j_call: TRBJ2-7
d_call: -

cdr3_nt: TGCGCCAGCAGCTTGGCGACAGGGGCTGGGGGGGCCAACGTCCTGACTTTC
cdr3_aa: CASSLATGAGGANVLTF
v_call: TRBV5-1
clone_size: -
j_call: TRBJ2-6
d_call: TRBD1

cdr3_nt: TGTGCCAGTAGTATGAGGACTAGTAGCTACAATGAGCAGTTCTTC
cdr3_aa: CASSMRTSSYNEQFF
v_call: TRBV19
clone_size: few
j_call: TRBJ2-1
d_call: TRBD2

cdr3_nt: TGTGCCAGCAGCCAGGTATTGGCTAGCGGGAGCTACGAGCAGTACTTC
cdr3_aa: CASSQVLASGSYEQYF
v_call: TRBV4-2
clone_size: few
j_call: TRBJ2-7
d_call: TRBD2

cdr3_nt: TGTGCCAGCAGCTTGAAGACGAGGTCCTCTTTGAACACTGAAGCTTTCTTT
cdr3_aa: CASSLKTRSSLNTEAFF
v_call: TRBV5-8
clone_size: once
j_call: TRBJ1-1
d_call: -

cdr3_nt: TGTGCCAGCAGTCGGACAGGGTTCTCACCCCTCCACTTT
cdr3_aa: CASSRTGFSPLHF
v_call: TRBV7-6
clone_size: -
j_call: TRBJ1-6
d_call: TRBD1

cdr3_nt: TGTGCCAGCTCACCGGGACTGCAGGAGGCCAAAAACATTCAGTACTTC
cdr3_aa: CASSPGLQEAKNIQYF
v_call: TRBV18
clone_size: -
j_call: TRBJ2-4
d_call: -

cdr3_nt: TGTGCCAGCAGCCCATGGGGGGTAACTAATGAAAAACTGTTTTTT
cdr3_aa: CASSPWGVTNEKLFF
v_call: TRBV7-9
clone_size: -
j_call: TRBJ1-4
d_call: -

cdr3_nt: TGCGCCAGCAGCGTGGGCCAGGGGGTCTACGAGCAGTACTTC
cdr3_aa: CASSVGQGVYEQYF
v_call: TRBV5-1
clone_size: -
j_call: TRBJ2-7
d_call: TRBD1

cdr3_nt: TGTGCCAGCAGCACTAGCGGGAGGGCAGATACGCAGTATTTT
cdr3_aa: CASSTSGRADTQYF
v_call: TRBV5-4
clone_size: -
j_call: TRBJ2-3
d_call: TRBD2

cdr3_nt: TGTGCCAGTAGTAGCGCGACAGGGGAAGGGCATGGCTACACCTTC
cdr3_aa: CASSSATGEGHGYTF
v_call: TRBV19
clone_size: -
j_call: TRBJ1-2
d_call: TRBD1

cdr3_nt: TGTGCCAGCAGGAAACAGGCCGGGACAGGGTACGAGCAGTACTTC
cdr3_aa: CASRKQAGTGYEQYF
v_call: TRBV6-6
clone_size: few
j_call: TRBJ2-7
d_call: TRBD1

cdr3_nt: TGTGCCAGCAGTTTTACCTCCCGGGACGAGCAGTACTTC
cdr3_aa: CASSFTSRDEQYF
v_call: TRBV28
clone_size: -
j_call: TRBJ2-7
d_call: -

cdr3_nt: TGTGCCAGTAGTGGGACAGGCCACGAGCAGTACTTC
cdr3_aa: CASSGTGHEQYF
v_call: TRBV19
clone_size: few
j_call: TRBJ2-7
d_call: TRBD1

cdr3_nt: TGTGCCAGCAGACCCGGACAGCCTAGAGGTCTGTACTTC
cdr3_aa: CASRPGQPRGLYF
v_call: TRBV2
clone_size: once
j_call: TRBJ2-7
d_call: -

cdr3_nt: TGTGCCAGCAGTGCGGGACAGGTGTCGGGGGGAGAGACCCAGTACTTC
cdr3_aa: CASSAGQVSGGETQYF
v_call: TRBV2
clone_size: -
j_call: TRBJ2-5
d_call: -

cdr3_nt: TGTGCCAGCAGCTTACTAGCGGGGGGTTACAATGAGCAGTTCTTC
cdr3_aa: CASSLLAGGYNEQFF
v_call: TRBV6-5
clone_size: -
j_call: TRBJ2-1
d_call: TRBD2

cdr3_nt: TGTGCCAGCAGCTTAAGGGTCCGGGACACAGATACGCAGTATTTT
cdr3_aa: CASSLRVRDTDTQYF
v_call: TRBV7-6
clone_size: -
j_call: TRBJ2-3
d_call: -

cdr3_nt: TGTGCCAGCAGCTACCGACTAGCGGGGGGGAGAGACAATGAGCAGTTCTTC
cdr3_aa: CASSYRLAGGRDNEQFF
v_call: TRBV11-2
clone_size: -
j_call: TRBJ2-1
d_call: TRBD2